This T cell receptor (beta chain) was captured by sequencing in a study of TIL therapy for anti-PD-1-resistant metastatic lung cancer. The germline V gene encodes CDR1 MNHEY and CDR2 SMNVEV (reference sequence). The CDR3 runs to 12 residues. Trimming took off 3 bases at V and 4 bases at J, with 5 bases between the two ends. Sample time point: pre-treatment sample, taken before nivolumab and TIL therapy. The tumor samples were excised metastases, mostly pleural nodules or supraclavicular lymph nodes. Sequencing used immunoSEQ v3. The protocol was immunoSEQ multiplex PCR, while the TCRdb copy is restricted to in-frame clones and leaves out a portion. The sample holds approximately 11,000 clones; around 58% are singletons and the top ten take 7.4%.

This clonotype was obtained from a person aged 25-79 years with non-small cell lung cancer. V and J are TRBV27 and TRBJ2-3; D call uncertain. Material: tumor tissue, obtained at baseline. CDR3: CASSFLADTQYF. CDR3 nucleotides: TGTGCCAGCAGTTTTCTCGCAGATACGCAGTATTTT.